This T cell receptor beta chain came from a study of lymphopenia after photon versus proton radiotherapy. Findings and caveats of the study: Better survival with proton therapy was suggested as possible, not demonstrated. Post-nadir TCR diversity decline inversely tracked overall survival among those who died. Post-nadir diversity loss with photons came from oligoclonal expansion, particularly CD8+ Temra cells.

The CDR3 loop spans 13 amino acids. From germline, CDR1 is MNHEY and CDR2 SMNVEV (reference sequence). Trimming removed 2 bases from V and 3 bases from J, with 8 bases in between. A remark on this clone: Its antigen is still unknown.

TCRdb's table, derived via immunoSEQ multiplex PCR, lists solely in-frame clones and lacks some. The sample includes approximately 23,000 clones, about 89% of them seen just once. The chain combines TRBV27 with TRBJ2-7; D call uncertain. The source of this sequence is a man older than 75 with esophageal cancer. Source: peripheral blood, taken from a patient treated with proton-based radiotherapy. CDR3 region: CASSLIVNYEQYF. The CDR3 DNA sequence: TGTGCCAGCAGTTTAATAGTAAACTACGAGCAGTACTTC.